This T cell receptor beta chain was sequenced for a study of cytomegalovirus exposure and HLA in healthy donors. Study results and caveats: A few chains tied to CMV proved CMV antigen-specific in vitro. As was reported, the classifier diagnosed cytomegalovirus status with high specificity and sensitivity. The study recorded 150 to 200 TCR beta chains that were cytomegalovirus-associated.

Note on this clone: Its antigen is undetermined.

This table comes from immunoSEQ multiplex PCR, and its TCRdb copy is limited to in-frame clones, with some not included. The table shows roughly 100,000 clones, with 85% to 95% occurring only once. V dropped 3 bases and J dropped 0; count of bases not matched to a gene: 9. CDR3 size: 18 residues. Germline V lookup: CDR1 SGHVS, CDR2 FQNEAQ. From the 120-subject validation cohort, which was separate from the roughly 710-subject first cohort, the donors were drawn. The clonotype was recovered from a woman aged 18 to 35 in good health and CMV-seronegative. Source material: PBMCs. V gene TRBV7-8 combines with J gene TRBJ2-5; 11 bases are a match to TRBD2. CDR3 coding DNA: TGTGCCAGCAGCTTCGCAGCTAGCGGGGGGACTAACCAAGAGACCCAGTACTTC. Protein: CASSFAASGGTNQETQYF.